This T cell receptor (beta chain) was observed in a study of beta chain features in type 1 diabetes. Study findings and constraints: Sequencing from cDNA could over-represent high-TCR-expressing cells. Significant though moderate, a shortening of TCRB CDR3s appeared in all four CD4+ subsets of Type 1 diabetes patients. The study left unresolved whether HLA type influences TCRB rearrangement.

Expressed TCRB transcripts were sequenced after all isolated RNA was converted to cDNA. Only in-frame clones appear in the TCRdb table, and some are missing; sequencing was by immunoSEQ multiplex PCR. The data show 150,000 or so clones, around 8% seen once. This CDR3 comprises 15 residues. Germline V lookup: CDR1 MDHEN, CDR2 SYDVKM. Trimming cost V 7 bases and J 3 bases; bases outside gene matches: 7. Researchers reported sorting CD4+ naive, central memory, regulatory and stem cell-like memory cells via CD45RO/CCR7/CD25/CD127/CD95/CD27. This clone has only a few counts. Antigen: not known. Sequences were obtained from central memory CD4+ T cells from blood. The sequence derives from a woman aged 18 to 35 with type 1 diabetes. The chain links TRBV28 to TRBJ1-5; 9 nucleotides align to TRBD1. The CDR3 spells CASIAGQGYNQPQHF. DNA of the CDR3: TGTGCCAGCATCGCGGGACAGGGTTACAATCAGCCCCAGCATTTT. The whole variable domain, filled in from reference TRBV28 and TRBJ1-5, reads DVKVTQSSRYLVKRTGEKVFLECVQDMDHENMFWYRQDPGLGLRLIYFSYDVKMKEKGDIPEGYSVSREKKERFSLILESASTNQTSMYLCASIAGQGYNQPQHFGDGTRLSIL.